Detailed here is one T cell receptor beta chain. Antigen unknown. These data are taken from a study of CD8+ T cells in alopecia areata. Study-wide results and limits: Scalp lesions, especially in alopecia totalis/universalis, had higher clonality than normal scalp. A large proportion of expanded lesional clones were detected persisting in scalp and blood during tofacitinib.

As to treatment: oral pan-JAK inhibitor, 5-10 mg twice daily. T lymphocytes (CD4+ and CD8+) were sorted from PBMCs. Germline trimming cut 4 bases from V and 7 bases from J; bases unmatched to any gene: 6. The CDR3 totals 14 residues. Germline V gene data show CDR1 as MGHDK and CDR2 as SYGVNS. cDNA serving as the sequencing template came from extracted, reverse transcribed RNA. Data came from immunoSEQ multiplex PCR; TCRdb stores just in-frame clones and leaves some out. Of roughly 200,000 clones in the sample, less than 45% were seen once. The chain joins TRBV25-1 to TRBJ2-1, with 8 bases matching TRBD2. Sequences were derived from CD4+ T cells sorted from blood, sampled between weeks 36 and 40, from a patient treated with tofacitinib. The TCR was taken from a human donor with alopecia areata. The CDR3 nucleotides are TGTGCCAGCAGTGGGCTAGCGGGTTCTAATGAGCAGTTCTTC. Protein product: CASSGLAGSNEQFF.